This T cell receptor beta chain stems from a study of blood T cell repertoires in COVID-19. Profiling relied on immunoSEQ multiplex PCR, and the TCRdb table lists in-frame clones only, not all of them. Altogether 180,000 or so clones are present, almost 85% being singletons, with the ten largest covering approximately 6.9%. The ends were cut back, 1 base at V and 6 bases at J, with 7 bases in the middle. CDR1 is MNHEY, CDR2 SMNVEV, per germline (reference sequence). This CDR3 region has 14 residues. The sample holds one count of this clone. Sequenced material: peripheral blood. J is TRBJ1-6 and V is TRBV27, with D possibly being TRBD1 (5 bases). The source is a human donor with acute or convalescent COVID-19. The donor label of this sample is uncertain. As DNA, the CDR3 is TGTGCCAGCAGTTTATGGGGACTTAATTCACCCCTCCACTTT. Its translation is CASSLWGLNSPLHF.